The rows below give T cell receptor beta chains drawn from one sample of a study of T cell responses to AZD1222 COVID-19 vaccine. This table comes from immunoSEQ multiplex PCR, and its TCRdb copy is limited to in-frame clones, with some not included. The data hold 150,000 to 200,000 clones, with 92% observed a single time. This sample comprised peripheral blood, obtained 28 days after the second AZD1222 dose. The receptor source for this set is an adult who received the AZD1222 COVID-19 vaccine. Each CDR3 is given with its conserved first and last residue. The D gene is left open where the match is weak. Not all rows give a size; the values are once, few, many and, for expanded clones, a class.

v_gene	d_gene	j_gene	abundance	CDR3aa	CDR3nt
TRBV10-3	TRBD2	TRBJ2-2	once	CAISEKRGAITGELFF	TGTGCCATCAGTGAGAAGCGGGGGGCTATCACCGGGGAGCTGTTTTTT
TRBV21-1	.	TRBJ1-4	.	CARGEKLFF	TGTGCCAGGGGTGAAAAACTGTTTTTT
TRBV27	.	TRBJ1-6	.	CASKVGNSPLHF	TGTGCCAGCAAAGTAGGGAATTCACCCCTCCACTTT
TRBV30	TRBD1	TRBJ2-5	.	CAWSTGGFYQETQYF	TGTGCCTGGAGTACAGGGGGCTTCTACCAAGAGACCCAGTACTTC
TRBV18	.	TRBJ1-1	.	CASSPGGMNTEAFF	TGTGCCAGCTCACCAGGGGGGATGAACACTGAAGCTTTCTTT
TRBV19	TRBD1	TRBJ1-3	.	CASTPMAGQAGNTIYF	TGTGCCAGTACCCCGATGGCGGGACAGGCCGGAAACACCATATATTTT
TRBV28	TRBD2	TRBJ2-1	.	CASSPTGGRAFYNEQFF	TGTGCCAGCAGTCCTACTGGCGGGAGGGCTTTCTACAATGAGCAGTTCTTC
TRBV20-1	.	TRBJ2-5	.	CSASGVGRETQYF	TGCAGTGCTAGTGGTGTCGGGCGGGAGACCCAGTACTTC
TRBV13	.	TRBJ1-1	.	CASSPDPGTSIEAFF	TGTGCCAGCAGCCCCGATCCCGGGACATCAATTGAAGCTTTCTTT
TRBV5-4	.	TRBJ2-1	.	CASSLVGGNEQFF	TGTGCCAGCAGCTTGGTTGGGGGCAATGAGCAGTTCTTC
TRBV5-1	.	TRBJ1-4	.	CASSPQPANEKLFF	TGCGCCAGCAGCCCCCAGCCGGCTAATGAAAAACTGTTTTTT
TRBV6-5	.	TRBJ2-1	.	CATSTAPYNEQFF	TGTGCCACCTCCACCGCCCCCTACAATGAGCAGTTCTTC
TRBV19	.	TRBJ1-2	.	CASSTIEGANYGYTF	TGTGCCAGTAGTACCATAGAGGGGGCTAACTATGGCTACACCTTC
TRBV7-9	TRBD1	TRBJ2-7	.	CASSHRGSEYEQYF	TGTGCCAGCAGCCACAGGGGAAGTGAATACGAGCAGTACTTC